This TCR beta chain was profiled in a study of identifying expanded T cells in peripheral blood. Some clones are missing from TCRdb's copy, which holds only in-frame ones; the method was immunoSEQ multiplex PCR. Among over 70,000 clones listed, around 89% were seen once. CDR3 length equals 13 residues. Trimming removed 3 bases from V and 3 bases from J; junction bases left unmatched: 1. The V gene's germline CDR1 is SGHAT and CDR2 FQNNGV. The clonotype comes from a person aged 18-69 years in good health. V gene TRBV11-2 combines with J gene TRBJ1-1, with 7 bases that match TRBD1. The specimen was blood. The CDR3 sequence is CASSFTGDTEAFF. The DNA for the CDR3 is TGTGCCAGCAGCTTTACAGGGGACACTGAAGCTTTCTTT.